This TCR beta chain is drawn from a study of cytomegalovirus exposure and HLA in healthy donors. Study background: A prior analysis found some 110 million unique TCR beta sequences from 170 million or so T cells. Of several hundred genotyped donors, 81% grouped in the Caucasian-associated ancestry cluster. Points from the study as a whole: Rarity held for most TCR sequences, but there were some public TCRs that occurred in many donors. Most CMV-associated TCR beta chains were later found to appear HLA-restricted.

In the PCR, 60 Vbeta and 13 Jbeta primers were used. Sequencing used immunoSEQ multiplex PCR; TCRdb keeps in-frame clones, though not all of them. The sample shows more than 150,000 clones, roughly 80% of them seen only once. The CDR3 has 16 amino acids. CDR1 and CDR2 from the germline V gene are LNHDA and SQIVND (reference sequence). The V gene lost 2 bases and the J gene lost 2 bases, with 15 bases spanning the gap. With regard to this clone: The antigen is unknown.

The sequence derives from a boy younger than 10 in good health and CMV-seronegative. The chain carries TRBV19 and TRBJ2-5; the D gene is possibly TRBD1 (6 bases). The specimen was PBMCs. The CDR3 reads CASSIRGDTQQETQYF. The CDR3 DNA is TGTGCCAGTAGTATACGTGGGGACACTCAACAAGAGACCCAGTACTTC.